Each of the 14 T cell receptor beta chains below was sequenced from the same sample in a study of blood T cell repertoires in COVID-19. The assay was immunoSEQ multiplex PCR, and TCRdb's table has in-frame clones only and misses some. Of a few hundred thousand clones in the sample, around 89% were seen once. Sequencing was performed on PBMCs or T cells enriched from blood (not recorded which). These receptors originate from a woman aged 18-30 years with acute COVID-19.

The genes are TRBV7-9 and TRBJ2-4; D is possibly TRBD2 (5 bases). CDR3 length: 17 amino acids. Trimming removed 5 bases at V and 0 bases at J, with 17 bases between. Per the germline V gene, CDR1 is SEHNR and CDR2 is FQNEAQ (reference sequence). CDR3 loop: CASSLGAGGLAKNIQYF. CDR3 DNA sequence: TGTGCCAGCAGCCTCGGTGCGGGCGGTTTAGCCAAAAACATTCAGTACTTC.

CDR3: CASSQPGREQYF. Here the CDR3 DNA reads TGTGCCAGCAGCCAGCCCGGCAGGGAGCAGTACTTC. This chain connects TRBV27 to TRBJ2-7; D unresolved. The ends were cut back, 6 bases at V and 7 bases at J, with 13 bases in the middle. CDR1 MNHEY and CDR2 SMNVEV come from the germline V gene (reference sequence). The CDR3 loop spans 12 amino acids.

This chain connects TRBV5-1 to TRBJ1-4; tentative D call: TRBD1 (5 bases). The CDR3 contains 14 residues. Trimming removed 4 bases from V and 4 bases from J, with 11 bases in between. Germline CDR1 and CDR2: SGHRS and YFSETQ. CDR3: CASSPWGNNEKLFF. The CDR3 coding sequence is TGCGCCAGCAGCCCCTGGGGCAATAATGAAAAACTGTTTTTT.

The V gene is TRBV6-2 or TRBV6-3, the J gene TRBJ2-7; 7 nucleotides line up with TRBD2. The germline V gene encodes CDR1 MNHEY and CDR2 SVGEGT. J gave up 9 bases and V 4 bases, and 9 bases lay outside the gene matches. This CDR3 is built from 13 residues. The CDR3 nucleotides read TGTGCCAGCAGTTCCAGCGGGACCTTGGGGCAGTACTTC. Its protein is CASSSSGTLGQYF.

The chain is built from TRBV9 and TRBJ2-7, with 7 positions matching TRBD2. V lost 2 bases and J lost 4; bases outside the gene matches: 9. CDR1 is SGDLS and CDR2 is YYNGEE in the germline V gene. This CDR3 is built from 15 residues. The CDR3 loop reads CASSVEGRDYYEQYF. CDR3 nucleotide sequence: TGTGCCAGCAGCGTGGAGGGAAGGGACTATTACGAGCAGTACTTC.

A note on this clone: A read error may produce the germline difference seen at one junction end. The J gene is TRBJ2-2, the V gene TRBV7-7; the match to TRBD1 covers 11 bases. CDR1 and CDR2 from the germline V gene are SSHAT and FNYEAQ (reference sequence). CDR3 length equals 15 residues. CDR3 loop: CASSSGQGDTGELFF. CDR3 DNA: TGTGCTAGCAGCTCGGGACAGGGGGACACCGGGGAGCTGTTTTTT.

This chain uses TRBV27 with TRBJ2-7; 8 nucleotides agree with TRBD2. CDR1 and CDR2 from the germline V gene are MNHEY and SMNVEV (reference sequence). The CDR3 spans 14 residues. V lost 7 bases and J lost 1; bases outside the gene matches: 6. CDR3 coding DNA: TGTGCCAGCACCCCAGCGGGAGAGTCCTACGAGCAGTACTTC. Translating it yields CASTPAGESYEQYF.

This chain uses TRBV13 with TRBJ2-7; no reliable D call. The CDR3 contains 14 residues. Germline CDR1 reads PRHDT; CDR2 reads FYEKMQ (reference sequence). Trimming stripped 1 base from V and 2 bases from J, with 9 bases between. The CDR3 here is CASSLAVAPYEQYF. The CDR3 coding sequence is TGTGCCAGCAGCTTAGCGGTAGCCCCCTACGAGCAGTACTTC.

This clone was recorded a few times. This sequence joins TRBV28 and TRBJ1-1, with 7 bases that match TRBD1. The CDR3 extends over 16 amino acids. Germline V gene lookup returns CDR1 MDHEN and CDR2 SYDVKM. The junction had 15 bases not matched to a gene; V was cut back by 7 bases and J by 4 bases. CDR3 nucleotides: TGTGCCAGCACCTCTGACAGGGCGGACGCCTTCACTGAAGCTTTCTTT. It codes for CASTSDRADAFTEAFF.

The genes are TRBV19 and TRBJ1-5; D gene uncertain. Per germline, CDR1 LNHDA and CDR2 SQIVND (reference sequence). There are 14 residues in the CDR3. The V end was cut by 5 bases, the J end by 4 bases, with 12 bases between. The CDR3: CASSVQESNQPQHF. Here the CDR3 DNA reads TGTGCCAGTAGTGTTCAGGAATCTAATCAGCCCCAGCATTTT.

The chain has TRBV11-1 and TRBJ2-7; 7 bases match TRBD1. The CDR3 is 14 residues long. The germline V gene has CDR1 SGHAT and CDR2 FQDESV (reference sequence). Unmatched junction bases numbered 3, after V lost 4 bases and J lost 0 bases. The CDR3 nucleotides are TGTGCCAGCAGCTCCCGGGACAGCTCCTACGAGCAGTACTTC. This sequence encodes CASSSRDSSYEQYF.

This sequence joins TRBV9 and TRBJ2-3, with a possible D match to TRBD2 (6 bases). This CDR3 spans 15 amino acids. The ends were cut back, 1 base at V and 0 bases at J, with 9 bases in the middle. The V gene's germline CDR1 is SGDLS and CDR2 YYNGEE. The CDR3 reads CASSVNGGSTDTQYF. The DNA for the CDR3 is TGTGCCAGCAGCGTAAACGGGGGAAGCACAGATACGCAGTATTTT.

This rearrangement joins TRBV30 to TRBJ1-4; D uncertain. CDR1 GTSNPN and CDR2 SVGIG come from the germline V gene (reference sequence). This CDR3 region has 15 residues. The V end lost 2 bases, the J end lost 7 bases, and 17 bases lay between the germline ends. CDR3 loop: CAWSFSRGGGEKLFF. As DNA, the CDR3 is TGTGCCTGGAGTTTCTCCCGGGGTGGAGGTGAAAAACTGTTTTTT.

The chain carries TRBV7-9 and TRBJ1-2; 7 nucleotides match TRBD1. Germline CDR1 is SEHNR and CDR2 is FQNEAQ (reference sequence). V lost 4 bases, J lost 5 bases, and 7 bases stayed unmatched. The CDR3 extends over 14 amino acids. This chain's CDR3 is CASSYFKGQYGYTF. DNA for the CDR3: TGTGCCAGCAGCTATTTTAAGGGACAGTATGGCTACACCTTC.